The entry below describes one TCR beta chain. Its antigen remains unidentified. The data were obtained in a study of T-cell reconstitution after alpha-beta-depleted transplantation in children. Study observations and caveats: For some patients, TCRbeta diversity was high at day 60 because of recipient T cells and thymic progenitors that survived. Reportedly, roughly two months post-transplant, alpha-beta T cells arose from several hundred expanded graft clones. The main origin of T-cell counts and diversity one year after transplant was newly produced T cells.

TCRbeta library preparation incorporated unique molecular identifiers. TCRdb itself ran the PCR reads through MiXCR, one entry per CDR3 protein. The profile shows roughly 400,000 distinct CDR3 sequences, approximately 41% of them singletons. CDR1 is SEHNR, CDR2 FQNEAQ, per germline (reference sequence). This CDR3 spans 16 amino acids. Trimming removed 5 bases from V and 3 bases from J, with 19 bases in between. The chain recombines TRBV7-9 with TRBJ2-5; a weak D match, TRBD2 (6 bases). The sequences come from PBMCs, collected before TCRalphabeta/CD19-depleted stem cell transplant. The TCR originated in a girl aged 2 to 9 with aplastic anemia, due to receive a stem cell transplant. The DNA of the CDR3 is TGTGCCAGCAGCCCGAGGGGTAGCGGCAATAAAGAGACCCAGTACTTC. Translating gives CASSPRGSGNKETQYF.